The rows below give T cell receptor beta chains drawn from one sample of a study of siplizumab effects on memory and regulatory T cells. Profiled with immunoSEQ multiplex PCR; TCRdb holds only in-frame clones, not every one. The sample contains over 85,000 clones, approximately 90% of which appear only once. Sequencing was done on a sample of CD4+ T cells sorted from blood. Receptor source: a human donor in good health. Both conserved end residues are part of each CDR3. A D gene is named only where the DNA matches it firmly. The size of a clone is reported for some rows only, either as once, few or many, or as a class for expanded clones.

cdr3_nt cdr3_aa d_call clone_size cdr3_length j_call v_call
TGTGCCACAGGGTCAGGGAAGACCCAGTACTTC CATGSGKTQYF NA NA 11 TRBJ2-5 TRBV28
TGTGCCAGCAGTGAATCCCCGCCGGGAGTCCCGGGTGAGCAGTTCTTC CASSESPPGVPGEQFF NA NA 16 TRBJ2-1 TRBV2
TGCGCCAGCAGCGCCGGGGTGGCCACTGAAGCTTTCTTT CASSAGVATEAFF NA few 13 TRBJ1-1 TRBV5-1
TGTGCCAGTAGTCCTGTACAATCGAACACTGAAGCTTTCTTT CASSPVQSNTEAFF NA NA 14 TRBJ1-1 TRBV19
TGTGCCAGCGAGGGGGAACAGGAATTAACTAGATCCTACAATGAGCAGTTCTTC CASEGEQELTRSYNEQFF NA NA 18 TRBJ2-1 TRBV21-1
TGTGCCTGGAGTGTCCGGGCCCACGAGCAGTACTTC CAWSVRAHEQYF NA NA 12 TRBJ2-7 TRBV30
TGTGCCAGCAGCGCAAGACAGCTACTCGGGGAGCTGTTTTTT CASSARQLLGELFF NA NA 14 TRBJ2-2 TRBV9
TGTGCCAGCAGCCCTACATGGGACTTATCCTACAATGAGCAGTTCTTC CASSPTWDLSYNEQFF NA NA 16 TRBJ2-1 TRBV7-2
TGTGCCAGCAGCCCGGAAGGGGATGGGGAGCAGTTCTTC CASSPEGDGEQFF NA NA 13 TRBJ2-1 TRBV7-9
TGTGCCAGCAGGGAGAACAGGGGGGCCCGCAATGAGCAGTTCTTC CASRENRGARNEQFF TRBD1 NA 15 TRBJ2-1 TRBV6-1
TGTGCCAGCAGTTTAACTGCCGTTCTAAACTATGGCTACACCTTC CASSLTAVLNYGYTF NA NA 15 TRBJ1-2 TRBV28
TGTGCCAGCAGTGACGGCGGGACAGGATACAATGAGCAGTTCTTC CASSDGGTGYNEQFF TRBD1 once 15 TRBJ2-1 TRBV6-1
TGTGCCAGCACGGACAGGGCCACCTACGAGCAGTACTTC CASTDRATYEQYF TRBD1 NA 13 TRBJ2-7 TRBV25-1
TGTGCCTGGAGTTCATGGGAGGACTATGGCTACACCTTC CAWSSWEDYGYTF NA NA 13 TRBJ1-2 TRBV30
TGTGCCAGCAGCAATGTTACGTCGGCAGGGTGGGCCAAAAACATTCAGTACTTC CASSNVTSAGWAKNIQYF NA once 18 TRBJ2-4 TRBV21-1
TGTGCCAGCAGCTTGGACACGTCCGAAGCTTTCTTT CASSLDTSEAFF NA NA 12 TRBJ1-1 TRBV5-8
TGTGCCAGCAGCCAAGACTATAACACCGGGGAGCTGTTTTTT CASSQDYNTGELFF NA NA 14 TRBJ2-2 TRBV4-2
TGCAGTCACCCGAGGAACACTGAAGCTTTCTTT CSHPRNTEAFF NA NA 11 TRBJ1-1 TRBV20-1
TGTGCCAGCAGCTTGCCGGGTACCTCGGGGGGCAACGGAAATGAAGCTTTCTTT CASSLPGTSGGNGNEAFF NA NA 18 TRBJ1-1 TRBV5-8
TGTGCCAGCAGGCTAGGGGAGTCCGGAAACACCATATATTTT CASRLGESGNTIYF NA NA 14 TRBJ1-3 TRBV28
TGTGCCAGCAGCCCCTCGACAGGGGTCGGCTCTGGGGCCAACGTCCTGACTTTC CASSPSTGVGSGANVLTF TRBD1 NA 18 TRBJ2-6 TRBV14
TGTGCCAGCAGTTACTCGGGACTAGCTTTGGGCGAGCAGTACTTC CASSYSGLALGEQYF TRBD2 NA 15 TRBJ2-7 TRBV6-5
TGTGCCAGCAGCCCATCGGACAGTCCGACTGGCTACACCTTC CASSPSDSPTGYTF NA NA 14 TRBJ1-2 TRBV16
TGCGCCAGCAGCTTGGCCGATCCCTCCTACAATGAGCAGTTCTTC CASSLADPSYNEQFF NA NA 15 TRBJ2-1 TRBV5-1
TGTGCCAGCAGCTTGGCCACCAACAGGGGGCCAAACACTGAAGCTTTCTTT CASSLATNRGPNTEAFF TRBD1 NA 17 TRBJ1-1 TRBV5-4
TGTGCCAGCAGCTTGTTTGGGGCCTACGAGCAGTACTTC CASSLFGAYEQYF NA NA 13 TRBJ2-7 TRBV11-2
TGTGCCAGCAGTCCAAGGGCAGGGGTGGGGCAGCCCCAGCATTTT CASSPRAGVGQPQHF NA NA 15 TRBJ1-5 TRBV28
TGCGCCAGCAGCCTGACCAGTGGGTCCTACGAGCAGTACTTC CASSLTSGSYEQYF NA NA 14 TRBJ2-7 TRBV5-1
TGCGCCAGCGGTCGTGGGGGGGATGGAAACACCATATATTTT CASGRGGDGNTIYF NA NA 14 TRBJ1-3 TRBV10-2
TGTGCCAGCAGCCAATTGAGGGGACCCTATGGCTACACCTTC CASSQLRGPYGYTF NA NA 14 TRBJ1-2 TRBV14